Shown below are 21 T cell receptor beta chains from a single sample sequenced in a study of OX40 agonist ivuxolimab in advanced cancers. The library was prepared using the immunoSEQ multiplex PCR assay. TCRdb re-hosts the immuneACCESS table, in-frame sequences only. Its copies lack some clones; in the studies checked, an unresolved V gene accounts for under half of them, and the cause for the rest is not known. This sample is represented by 70,000 to 80,000 clones; about 91% of them were singletons. Of the sample, more than 0.3% is held by the ten largest clones. The sequences come from CD4+ or CD8+ T cells sorted from blood, collected in a trial of the OX40 agonist ivuxolimab. The receptors were gathered from an adult with an advanced solid tumor such as melanoma, head and neck, liver or kidney cancer.

CDR3 residues: CASSQNRGSGGYTF. The CDR3 bases are TGTGCCAGCAGCCAAAACAGGGGCTCGGGCGGCTACACCTTC. This sequence joins TRBV14 and TRBJ1-2; TRBD1 aligns across 7 bases. After removal of 2 bases from V and 8 bases from J, the junction contained 8 bases not matched to a gene. This CDR3 contains 14 residues. The germline CDR1 and CDR2 sequences are SGHDN and FVKESK.

In the case of this clone: The junction shows a germline mismatch at one end, possibly a read error. The CDR3 region is CASSLAGVSGMLF. In nucleotides, the CDR3 is TGTGCCAGCAGCTTGGCCGGTGTTAGCGGGATGCTCTTC. The chain combines TRBV5-4 with TRBJ2-1; 8 nucleotides match TRBD2. The length of the CDR3 is 13 residues. Germline V gene sequence: CDR1 SGHNT, CDR2 YYREEE (reference sequence).

This clone has a single count. This chain uses TRBV6-5 with TRBJ1-2; TRBD1 agrees at 10 bases. V was pared by 7 bases and J by 3 bases, with 5 bases of the junction left unmatched. CDR1 is MNHEY, CDR2 SVGAGI, per germline. The CDR3 has 14 residues. In DNA form, the CDR3 reads TGTGCCAGCACCCGGGACAGGGGACACTATGGCTACACCTTC. Its translation is CASTRDRGHYGYTF.

CDR3 coding DNA: TGTGCCAGCAGCTTGCCTAGCGGAGCCACAGATACGCAGTATTTT. Its protein is CASSLPSGATDTQYF. V is TRBV5-5 and J is TRBJ2-3; 7 nucleotides line up with TRBD2. The V gene's germline CDR1 is SGHKS and CDR2 YYEKEE (reference sequence). V lost 1 base to trimming and J lost 2 bases; unmatched junction nucleotides: 4. This CDR3 is built from 15 residues.

This chain uses TRBV7-2 with TRBJ2-2; D not resolved. V was shortened by 4 bases and J by 0 bases, with 6 bases between the two germline ends. CDR1 SGHTA and CDR2 FQGNSA come from the germline V gene. CDR3 length equals 14 residues. The DNA of the CDR3 is TGTGCCAGCAGCTACCAAACGAACACCGGGGAGCTGTTTTTT. This encodes CASSYQTNTGELFF. The full variable domain, completed using reference TRBV7-2 and TRBJ2-2, is GAGVSQSPSNKVTEKGKDVELRCDPISGHTALYWYRQSLGQGLEFLIYFQGNSAPDKSGLPSDRFSAERTGGSVSTLTIQRTQQEDSAVYLCASSYQTNTGELFFGEGSRLTVL.

This rearrangement joins TRBV28 to TRBJ2-1; unclear D gene. Trimming removed 7 bases at V and 6 bases at J, with 13 bases between. In germline, CDR1 is MDHEN, CDR2 SYDVKM. This CDR3 contains 13 residues. The CDR3 DNA follows: TGTGCCAGCACCGTAAGACCTCGCAATGAGCAGTTCTTC. Protein sequence: CASTVRPRNEQFF.

The gene calls are TRBV4-3 and TRBJ1-1; tentative D call: TRBD1 (6 bases). Trimming removed 3 bases at V and 1 base at J, with 9 bases between. CDR1 is LGHNA, CDR2 YSLEER, per germline. This CDR3 comprises 14 residues. CDR3 sequence reads: CASSQLDRNTEAFF. In DNA form, the CDR3 reads TGCGCCAGCAGCCAGCTGGACAGGAACACTGAAGCTTTCTTT.

The chain is built from TRBV11-3 and TRBJ1-1; tentatively, D is TRBD1 (6 bases). From germline, CDR1 is SGHNT and CDR2 YENEEA. The V end lost 2 bases, the J end lost 8 bases, and 15 bases lay between the germline ends. The CDR3 has 14 residues. CDR3 in DNA: TGTGCCAGCAGCTTATTAGCAGGGGCCGCAGAAGCTTTCTTT. It specifies CASSLLAGAAEAFF.

The chain employs TRBV5-1 and TRBJ2-1, with D hard to call. CDR1 SGHRS and CDR2 YFSETQ come from the germline V gene. V lost 2 bases and J lost 5, with 8 bases in between. The CDR3 contains 13 residues. The CDR3 region has the DNA TGCGCCAGCAGCTTTGCCGAGAACAATGAGCAGTTCTTC. Protein sequence: CASSFAENNEQFF. The variable domain in full, with the rest retrieved from reference TRBV5-1 and TRBJ2-1, is KAGVTQTPRYLIKTRGQQVTLSCSPISGHRSVSWYQQTPGQGLQFLFEYFSETQRNKGNFPGRFSGRQFSNSRSEMNVSTLELGDSALYLCASSFAENNEQFFGPGTRLTVL.

V and J are TRBV5-5 and TRBJ2-1; D is perhaps TRBD1 or TRBD2 (5 bases each). Germline CDR1 SGHKS, CDR2 YYEKEE (reference sequence). CDR3 length: 15 amino acids. The V and J ends lost 0 bases and 7 bases respectively, with 14 bases between them. The CDR3 here is CASSLGDARANEQFF. The DNA of the CDR3 is TGTGCCAGCAGCTTGGGGGACGCCCGGGCAAATGAGCAGTTCTTC.

The chain has TRBV5-1 and TRBJ2-3; 13 bases are shared with TRBD2. The CDR3 has 16 residues. Germline trimming cut 0 bases from V and 6 bases from J; bases unmatched to any gene: 4. CDR1 and CDR2 (germline): SGHRS, YFSETQ. CDR3 nucleotides: TGCGCCAGCAGCTTGGTACTAGCGGGAGGGATTGATACGCAGTATTTT. It codes for CASSLVLAGGIDTQYF.

CDR3 amino acids: CASSLGTLGTDTQYF. CDR3 nucleotides: TGTGCCAGCAGTTTAGGGACCTTAGGGACAGATACGCAGTATTTT. The V and J genes are TRBV27 and TRBJ2-3; the D call may be TRBD1 or TRBD2 (5 bases each). Germline CDR1 MNHEY, CDR2 SMNVEV (reference sequence). V lost 2 bases and J lost 3, with 12 bases in between. The CDR3 has 15 residues.

The V gene is TRBV5-1, the J gene TRBJ2-3, with D perhaps matching TRBD1 (6 bases). This CDR3 comprises 15 residues. Germline assignment: CDR1 SGHRS and CDR2 YFSETQ. Trimming took off 2 bases at V and 2 bases at J, with 12 bases between the two ends. The CDR3 DNA is TGCGCCAGCAGCTTCGAAAGGGGACACACAGATACGCAGTATTTT. Translating it yields CASSFERGHTDTQYF.

The rearrangement links TRBV13 to TRBJ2-3; 7 bases are shared with TRBD2. V shed 0 bases and J 2 bases; nucleotides not matched to a gene: 5. Germline-derived CDR1 and CDR2 are PRHDT and FYEKMQ (reference sequence). The CDR3 has 16 amino acids. CDR3 sequence (DNA): TGTGCCAGCAGCTTAGGGGCAGGGACTATCACAGATACGCAGTATTTT. Amino acid sequence: CASSLGAGTITDTQYF.

This chain uses TRBV5-6 with TRBJ2-5; perhaps TRBD2 as D (6 bases). Per germline, CDR1 SGHDT and CDR2 YYEEEE. V lost 5 bases and J lost 10, with 21 bases in between. The CDR3 length is 14 residues. For the CDR3, the DNA is TGTGCCAGCAGTCGGGGGACGGATCAGAGGATCCAGTACTTC. It encodes CASSRGTDQRIQYF. The full variable domain, rest sourced from reference TRBV5-6 and TRBJ2-5, is DAGVTQSPTHLIKTRGQQVTLRCSPKSGHDTVSWYQQALGQGPQFIFQYYEEEERQRGNFPDRFSGHQFPNYSSELNVNALLLGDSALYLCASSRGTDQRIQYFGPGTRLLVL.

J is TRBJ1-2 and V is TRBV7-9; 7 bases map to TRBD1. The CDR3 covers 13 residues. The V gene's germline CDR1 is SEHNR and CDR2 FQNEAQ (reference sequence). V was clipped by 4 bases and J by 3 bases; unmatched bases: 2. CDR3 bases: TGTGCCAGCAGCTCAGGGACAGACTATGGCTACACCTTC. It is translated as CASSSGTDYGYTF.

The V and J genes are TRBV6-5 and TRBJ2-1; the D gene could be TRBD1 or TRBD2 (5 bases each). The CDR3 is 14 amino acids. V was trimmed by 10 bases and J by 9 bases, leaving 22 bases between them. Germline CDR1 MNHEY, CDR2 SVGAGI. CDR3 in DNA: TGTGCCACCTCCCCAGGGACCCAAGGCCGTGAGCAGTTCTTC. This encodes CATSPGTQGREQFF.

The chain uses TRBV5-1 and TRBJ2-1, with D tentatively TRBD2 (6 bases). V was shortened by 6 bases and J by 5 bases, with 15 bases between the two germline ends. CDR3 length: 14 residues. Per germline, CDR1 SGHRS and CDR2 YFSETQ. Written as DNA, the CDR3 is TGCGCCAGCAATGGGATTAGCGGCAACAATGAGCAGTTCTTC. Translating gives CASNGISGNNEQFF.

The chain is built from TRBV5-4 and TRBJ2-5; D ambiguous. The V gene's germline CDR1 is SGHNT and CDR2 YYREEE (reference sequence). CDR3 size: 14 residues. V was clipped by 0 bases and J by 4 bases, with 10 bases between them. This chain's CDR3 is CASSLEGRPETQYF. The DNA of the CDR3 is TGTGCCAGCAGCTTGGAAGGGCGGCCAGAGACCCAGTACTTC.

In regard to this clone: A read error may account for a junction end that differs from germline. The V call is TRBV27, the J call TRBJ2-7, with D maybe TRBD2 (5 bases). Germline-derived CDR1 and CDR2 are MNHEY and SMNVEV (reference sequence). CDR3 length equals 15 residues. The CDR3 here is CASSPSPRVHRERYF. CDR3 DNA sequence: TGTGCCAGCAGTCCTAGTCCCCGTGTTCATAGGGAGCGGTACTTC.

J is TRBJ2-7 and V is TRBV6-5; the match to TRBD1 covers 8 bases. The CDR3 has 14 residues. Germline V lookup: CDR1 MNHEY, CDR2 SVGAGI. With V trimmed by 2 bases and J by 3 bases, 3 bases remained unmatched. The CDR3, as DNA: TGTGCCAGCAGTTACGGGGACAGGAGCTACGAGCAGTACTTC. It codes for CASSYGDRSYEQYF.